This T cell receptor beta chain was found in a study of CD8+CD57+ T cells in acquired aplastic anemia. About the study: About 3 ug was the average amount of DNA from sorted CD4+ and CD8+ cells.

TCR beta VDJ combinations and CDR3 sequences were profiled from genomic DNA. TCRdb passed the reads through MiXCR, listing each CDR3 protein once. Here the sample spans just over 450,000 distinct CDR3 sequences, approximately 33% being singletons. This clonotype was counted ten times or more. V trimming: 6 bases; J trimming: 0 bases; junction bases outside the gene matches: 8. The CDR3 runs 15 residues. Germline-derived CDR1 and CDR2 are SQVTM and ANQGSEA. An expansion of CD8+CD57+ cells by flow cytometry had been shown in patients chosen for sequencing. The chain carries TRBV29-1 and TRBJ1-3, with 7 positions matching TRBD1. The TCR originated in a human donor with aplastic anemia. Material for sequencing was sorted CD4+, CD8+, or CD8+CD57+ T cells (not recorded which) from PBMCs. As DNA, the CDR3 is TGCAGCGTGCGGGACAGCCTTTACTCTGGAAACACCATATATTTT. Protein: CSVRDSLYSGNTIYF.